This TCR beta chain was recorded in a study of cytomegalovirus exposure and HLA in healthy donors. Comments on this clone: As yet, its antigen is unknown.

Study outcomes and limitations: Confirmation in vitro established that a few CMV-associated chains were specific for CMV antigens.

The V and J ends lost 3 bases and 5 bases respectively, with 17 bases between them. The CDR3 has 15 residues. CDR1 is SGHAT and CDR2 is FQNNGV in the germline V gene. PCR employed 60 Vbeta and 13 Jbeta primers. Sequencing was performed with immunoSEQ multiplex PCR; in TCRdb, only in-frame clones are kept and a portion is missing. This listing includes about 91,000 clones. The source is a woman younger than 45 in good health and CMV-seronegative. Sequenced input: PBMCs. The chain is built from TRBV11-2 and TRBJ2-7, with D perhaps TRBD1 (6 bases). The CDR3 DNA sequence: TGTGCCAGCAGCTTGTACTCACAGGGTAGCAACGAGCAGTACTTC. Protein sequence: CASSLYSQGSNEQYF.